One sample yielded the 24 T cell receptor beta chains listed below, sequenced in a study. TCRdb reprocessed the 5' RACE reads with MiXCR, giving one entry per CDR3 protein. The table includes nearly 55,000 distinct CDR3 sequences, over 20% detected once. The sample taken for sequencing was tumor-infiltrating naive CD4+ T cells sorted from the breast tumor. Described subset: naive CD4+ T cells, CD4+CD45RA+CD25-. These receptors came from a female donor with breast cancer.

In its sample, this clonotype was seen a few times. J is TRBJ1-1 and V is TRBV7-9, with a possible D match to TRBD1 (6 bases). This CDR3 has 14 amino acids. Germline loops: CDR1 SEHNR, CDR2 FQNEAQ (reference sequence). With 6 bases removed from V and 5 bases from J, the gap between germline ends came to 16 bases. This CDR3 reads CASRKQGGYTEAFF. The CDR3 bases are TGTGCCAGCAGAAAACAGGGAGGGTATACTGAAGCTTTCTTT.

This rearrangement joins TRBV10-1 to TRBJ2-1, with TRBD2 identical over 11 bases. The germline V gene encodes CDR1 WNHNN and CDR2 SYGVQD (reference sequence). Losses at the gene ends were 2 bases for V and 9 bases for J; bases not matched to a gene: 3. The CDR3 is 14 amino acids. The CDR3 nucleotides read TGCGCCAGCAGTGAGACTAGCGGGAGATTTGAGCAGTTCTTC. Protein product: CASSETSGRFEQFF.

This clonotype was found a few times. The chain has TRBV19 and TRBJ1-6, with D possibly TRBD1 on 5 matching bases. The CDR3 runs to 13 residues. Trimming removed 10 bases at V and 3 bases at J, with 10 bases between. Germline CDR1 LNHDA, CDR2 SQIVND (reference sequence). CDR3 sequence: CATADNYNSPLHF. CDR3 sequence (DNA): TGTGCCACCGCGGACAACTATAATTCACCCCTCCACTTT.

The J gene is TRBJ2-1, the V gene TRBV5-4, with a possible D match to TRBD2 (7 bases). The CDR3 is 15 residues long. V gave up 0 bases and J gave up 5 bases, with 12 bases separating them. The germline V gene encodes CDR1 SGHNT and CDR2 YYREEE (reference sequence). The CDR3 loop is CASSLEQGGDNEQFF. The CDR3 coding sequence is TGTGCCAGCAGCTTGGAACAGGGAGGGGACAATGAGCAGTTCTTC. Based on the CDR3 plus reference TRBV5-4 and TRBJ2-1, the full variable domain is ETGVTQSPTHLIKTRGQQVTLRCSSQSGHNTVSWYQQALGQGPQFIFQYYREEENGRGNFPPRFSGLQFPNYSSELNVNALELDDSALYLCASSLEQGGDNEQFFGPGTRLTVL.

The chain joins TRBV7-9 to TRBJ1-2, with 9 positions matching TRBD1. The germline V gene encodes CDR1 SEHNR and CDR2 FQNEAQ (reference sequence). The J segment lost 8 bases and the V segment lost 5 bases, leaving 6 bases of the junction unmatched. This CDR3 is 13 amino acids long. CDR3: CASSRQGVGGYTF. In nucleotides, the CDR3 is TGTGCCAGCAGCCGACAGGGGGTAGGGGGCTACACCTTC.

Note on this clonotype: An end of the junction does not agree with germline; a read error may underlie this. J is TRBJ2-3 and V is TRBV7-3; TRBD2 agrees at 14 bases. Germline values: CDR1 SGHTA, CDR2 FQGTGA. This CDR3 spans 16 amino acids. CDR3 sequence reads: CASSERGLAGADTRYF. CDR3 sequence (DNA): TGTGCCAGCAGTGAGAGGGGACTAGCGGGGGCAGATACGCGGTATTTT.

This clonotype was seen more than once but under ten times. CDR3 bases: TGTGCCAGCAGCTTAAGGCGGACTAGCACAGATACGCAGTATTTT. Its protein product is CASSLRRTSTDTQYF. The chain recombines TRBV7-3 with TRBJ2-3; TRBD2 is a possible D gene (5 bases). V lost 1 base to trimming and J lost 0 bases, with 8 bases between them. The CDR3 consists of 15 residues. Germline CDR1 is SGHTA and CDR2 is FQGTGA.

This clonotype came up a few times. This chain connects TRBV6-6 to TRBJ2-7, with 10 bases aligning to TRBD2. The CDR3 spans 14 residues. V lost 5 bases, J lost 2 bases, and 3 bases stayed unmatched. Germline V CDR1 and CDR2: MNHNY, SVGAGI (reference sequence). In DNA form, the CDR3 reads TGTGCCAGCAGTCGACTAGCGGGTGCCTACGAGCAGTACTTC. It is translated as CASSRLAGAYEQYF.

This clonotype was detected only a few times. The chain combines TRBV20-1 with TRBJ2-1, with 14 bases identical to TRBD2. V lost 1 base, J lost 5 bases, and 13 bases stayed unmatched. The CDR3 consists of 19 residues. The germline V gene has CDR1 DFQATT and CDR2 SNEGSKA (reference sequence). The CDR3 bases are TGCAGTGCTAGAGTTTTACGGGGACTAGCGGGAGCGACGAACAATGAGCAGTTCTTC. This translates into CSARVLRGLAGATNNEQFF.

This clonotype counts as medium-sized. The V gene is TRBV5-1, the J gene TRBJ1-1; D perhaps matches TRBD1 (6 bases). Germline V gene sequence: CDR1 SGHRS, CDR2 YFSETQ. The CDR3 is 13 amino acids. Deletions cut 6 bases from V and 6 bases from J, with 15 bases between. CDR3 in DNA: TGCGCCAGCACCTCCTTAGGACAGTCTGAAGCTTTCTTT. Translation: CASTSLGQSEAFF.

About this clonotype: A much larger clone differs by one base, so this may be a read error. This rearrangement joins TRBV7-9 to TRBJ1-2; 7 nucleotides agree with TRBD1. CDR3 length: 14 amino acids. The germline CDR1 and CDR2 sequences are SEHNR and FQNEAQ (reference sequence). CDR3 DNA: TGTACCAGCAGCGATGGGACAGCTAACTATGGCTACACCTTC. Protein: CTSSDGTANYGYTF.

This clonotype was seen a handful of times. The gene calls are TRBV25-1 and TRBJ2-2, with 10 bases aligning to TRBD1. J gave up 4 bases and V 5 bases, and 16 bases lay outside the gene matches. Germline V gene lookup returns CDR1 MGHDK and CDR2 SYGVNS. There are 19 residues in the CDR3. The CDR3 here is CASSRIRDRGLLGTGELFF. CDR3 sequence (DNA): TGTGCCAGCAGTAGAATCAGGGACAGGGGACTTCTGGGCACCGGGGAGCTGTTTTTT.

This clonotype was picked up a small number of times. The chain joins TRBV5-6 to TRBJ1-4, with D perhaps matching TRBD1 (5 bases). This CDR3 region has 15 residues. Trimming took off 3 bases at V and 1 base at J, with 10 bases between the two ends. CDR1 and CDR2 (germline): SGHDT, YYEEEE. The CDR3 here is CASSSLGVTNEKLFF. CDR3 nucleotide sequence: TGTGCCAGCAGCTCATTGGGGGTAACTAATGAAAAACTGTTTTTT.

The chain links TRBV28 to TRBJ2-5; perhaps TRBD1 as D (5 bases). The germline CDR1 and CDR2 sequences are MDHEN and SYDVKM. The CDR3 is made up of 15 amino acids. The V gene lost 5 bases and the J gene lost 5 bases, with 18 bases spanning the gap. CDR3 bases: TGTGCCAGCAGTACCCTCGAAGGGGTGCCTGAGACCCAGTACTTC. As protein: CASSTLEGVPETQYF. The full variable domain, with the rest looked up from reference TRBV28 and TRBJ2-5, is DVKVTQSSRYLVKRTGEKVFLECVQDMDHENMFWYRQDPGLGLRLIYFSYDVKMKEKGDIPEGYSVSREKKERFSLILESASTNQTSMYLCASSTLEGVPETQYFGPGTRLLVL.

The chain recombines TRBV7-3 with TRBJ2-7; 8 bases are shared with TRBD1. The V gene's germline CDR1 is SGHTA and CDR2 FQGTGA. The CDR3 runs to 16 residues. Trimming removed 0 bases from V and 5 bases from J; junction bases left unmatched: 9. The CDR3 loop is CASSLTQGAARHEQYF. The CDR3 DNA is TGTGCCAGCAGCTTAACCCAGGGGGCGGCTCGGCACGAGCAGTACTTC.

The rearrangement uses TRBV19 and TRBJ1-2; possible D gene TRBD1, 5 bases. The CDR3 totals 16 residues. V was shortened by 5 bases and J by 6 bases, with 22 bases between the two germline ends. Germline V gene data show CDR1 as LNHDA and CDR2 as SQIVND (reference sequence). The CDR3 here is CASSPSAQGIMNGYTF. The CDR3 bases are TGTGCCAGTAGTCCAAGTGCTCAGGGTATCATGAATGGCTACACCTTC.

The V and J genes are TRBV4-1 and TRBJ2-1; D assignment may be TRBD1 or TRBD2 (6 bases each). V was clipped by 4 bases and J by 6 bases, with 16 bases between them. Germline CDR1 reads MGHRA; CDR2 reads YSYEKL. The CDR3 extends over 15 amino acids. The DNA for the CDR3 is TGCGCCAGCAGCCTTCCCGGAGGGGGGAGCAATGAGCAGTTCTTC. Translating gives CASSLPGGGSNEQFF.

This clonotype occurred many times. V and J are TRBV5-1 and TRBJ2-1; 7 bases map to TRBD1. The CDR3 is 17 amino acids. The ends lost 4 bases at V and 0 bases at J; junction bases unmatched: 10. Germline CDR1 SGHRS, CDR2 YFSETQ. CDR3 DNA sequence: TGCGCCAGCAGCCTGGCCGGGACAGCCGACTCCTACAATGAGCAGTTCTTC. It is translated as CASSLAGTADSYNEQFF. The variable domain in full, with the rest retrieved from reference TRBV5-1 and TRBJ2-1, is KAGVTQTPRYLIKTRGQQVTLSCSPISGHRSVSWYQQTPGQGLQFLFEYFSETQRNKGNFPGRFSGRQFSNSRSEMNVSTLELGDSALYLCASSLAGTADSYNEQFFGPGTRLTVL.

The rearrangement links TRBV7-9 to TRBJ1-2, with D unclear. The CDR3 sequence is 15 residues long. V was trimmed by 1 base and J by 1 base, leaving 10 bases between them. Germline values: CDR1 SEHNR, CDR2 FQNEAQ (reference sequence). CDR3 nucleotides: TGTGCCAGCAGCTTAGGGGCCTCCCTTAACTATGGCTACACCTTC. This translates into CASSLGASLNYGYTF.

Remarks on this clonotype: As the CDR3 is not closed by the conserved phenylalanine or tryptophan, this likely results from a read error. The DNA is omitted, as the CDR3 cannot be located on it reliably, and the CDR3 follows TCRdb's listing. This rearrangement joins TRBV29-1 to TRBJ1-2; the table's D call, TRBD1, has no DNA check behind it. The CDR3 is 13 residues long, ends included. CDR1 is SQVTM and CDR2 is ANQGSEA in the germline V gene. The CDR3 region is CSVQGTGNYGYTC.

The CDR3 protein is CATSDLSQGAADTQYF. In nucleotides, the CDR3 is TGTGCCACCAGTGATTTGAGTCAGGGGGCAGCAGATACGCAGTATTTT. The chain recombines TRBV24-1 with TRBJ2-3, with 8 bases aligning to TRBD1. J was trimmed by 4 bases and V by 0 bases; bases with no gene match: 5. This CDR3 spans 16 amino acids. The V gene's germline CDR1 is KGHDR and CDR2 SFDVKD.

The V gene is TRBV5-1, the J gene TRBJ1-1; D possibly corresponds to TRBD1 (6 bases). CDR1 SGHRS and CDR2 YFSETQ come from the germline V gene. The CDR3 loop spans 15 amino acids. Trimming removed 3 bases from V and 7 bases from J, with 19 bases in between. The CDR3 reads CASSWGASVGGEAFF. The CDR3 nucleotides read TGCGCCAGCAGCTGGGGGGCCTCGGTTGGGGGTGAAGCTTTCTTT.

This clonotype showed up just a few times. DNA for the CDR3: TGTGCCAGCAGCTCCCAGGGGTACACTGAAGCTTTCTTT. Amino acid sequence: CASSSQGYTEAFF. The V and J genes are TRBV7-9 and TRBJ1-1; possible D gene TRBD1, 6 bases. V was pared by 4 bases and J by 3 bases, with 9 bases between. This CDR3 has 13 amino acids. The germline CDR1 and CDR2 sequences are SEHNR and FQNEAQ (reference sequence).

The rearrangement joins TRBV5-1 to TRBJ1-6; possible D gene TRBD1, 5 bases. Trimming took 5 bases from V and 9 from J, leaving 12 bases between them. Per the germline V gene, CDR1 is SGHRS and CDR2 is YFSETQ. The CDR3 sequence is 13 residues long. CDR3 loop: CASRDNLGSPLHF. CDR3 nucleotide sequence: TGCGCCAGCAGGGACAATCTTGGTTCACCCCTCCACTTT.